This TCR beta chain was documented in a study of Ad26.COV2.S vaccination and SARS-CoV-2 variants. Study-level information: The donor belonged to the COV1001 Ad26.COV2.S trial arm. Dosing was one shot or two shots 56 days apart.

Treatment defined: 19 received Ad26.COV2.S at low or high dose, single or two shots; about five received placebo; per-sample allocation not given. The samples date from day 63 after the first vaccine or placebo injection. The CDR3 covers 14 residues. Germline-derived CDR1 and CDR2 are ENHRY and SYGVKD. With 6 bases removed from V and 1 base from J, the gap between germline ends came to 13 bases. Generated by immunoSEQ multiplex PCR, the TCRdb table keeps only in-frame clones and is missing some. The table lists hundreds of thousands of clones, 87% of them singletons. The chain combines TRBV10-3 with TRBJ2-7, with D possibly matching TRBD1 (6 bases). The TCR comes from a person aged 18-65 years who received the Ad26.COV2.S COVID-19 vaccine or a placebo. The sample consisted of peripheral blood, taken in a trial of Ad26.COV2.S vaccine versus placebo. The CDR3 protein is CAIRVDRRSYEQYF. In nucleotides, the CDR3 is TGTGCCATCAGGGTGGACAGACGATCCTACGAGCAGTACTTC.